Presented here are 18 T cell receptor beta chains from one specimen sequenced in a study of beta chain features in type 1 diabetes. The sequenced template was cDNA made from the entire isolated RNA. Sequenced by immunoSEQ multiplex PCR; TCRdb stores in-frame clones only, minus some. The table has some 660,000 clones, over 12% seen once. Whole-study findings and limits: Researchers report that Type 1 diabetes patients had moderately but significantly shorter TCRB CDR3s across all four CD4+ subsets.

No cognate antigen is known for these TCRs. The sample consisted of naive CD4+ T cells from blood. The receptors shown here come from a man aged 18 to 29 with type 1 diabetes.

This clone has more than one count but fewer than ten. The V and J genes are TRBV10-3 and TRBJ1-2; a possible D gene is TRBD1 (6 bases). The V and J ends lost 0 bases and 2 bases respectively, with 10 bases between them. The germline gives CDR1 ENHRY, CDR2 SYGVKD. The CDR3 length is 15 residues. This CDR3 reads CAISESGQSNYGYTF. As DNA, the CDR3 is TGTGCCATCAGTGAGTCTGGACAGTCGAACTATGGCTACACCTTC.

The chain employs TRBV14 and TRBJ2-7; D may correspond to TRBD1 or TRBD2 (6 bases each). CDR3 length: 15 residues. CDR1 is SGHDN and CDR2 is FVKESK in the germline V gene. The germline V and J ends were trimmed by 0 bases and 1 base, with 10 bases remaining between them. The CDR3 bases are TGTGCCAGCAGCCAAGAACGGGGGCTTTCCTACGAGCAGTACTTC. Its translation is CASSQERGLSYEQYF.

The chain is built from TRBV29-1 and TRBJ2-3; 10 bases line up with TRBD1. Looked up from germline, CDR1 is SQVTM and CDR2 is ANQGSEA. Trimming took 7 bases from V and 4 from J; bases not matched to a gene: 8. The length of the CDR3 is 14 residues. The CDR3 DNA is TGCAGCGCTGGGACAGGGGAAGTCGCAGATACGCAGTATTTT. Its protein is CSAGTGEVADTQYF.

This clone was observed a handful of times. The rearrangement links TRBV29-1 to TRBJ2-4; 7 bases agree with TRBD2. The germline V gene encodes CDR1 SQVTM and CDR2 ANQGSEA. Unmatched junction bases numbered 3, after V lost 6 bases and J lost 1 base. The CDR3 covers 13 residues. The CDR3: CSVGTTAKNIQYF. CDR3 coding DNA: TGCAGCGTCGGGACTACTGCCAAAAACATTCAGTACTTC. Full variable domain (rest looked up from reference TRBV29-1 and TRBJ2-4): SAVISQKPSRDICQRGTSLTIQCQVDSQVTMMFWYRQQPGQSLTLIATANQGSEATYESGFVIDKFPISRPNLTFSTLTVSNMSPEDSSIYLCSVGTTAKNIQYFGAGTRLSVL.

The rearrangement links TRBV5-1 to TRBJ2-2; maybe TRBD2 (6 bases). Between the trimmed V and J ends, which lost 6 bases and 4 bases, there was a span of 13 bases. Germline loops: CDR1 SGHRS, CDR2 YFSETQ. CDR3 length: 14 residues. The CDR3, as DNA: TGCGCCAGCAAAAGGGACTCCTCCACCGGGGAGCTGTTTTTT. Its protein product is CASKRDSSTGELFF. Full variable domain (missing parts from reference TRBV5-1 and TRBJ2-2): KAGVTQTPRYLIKTRGQQVTLSCSPISGHRSVSWYQQTPGQGLQFLFEYFSETQRNKGNFPGRFSGRQFSNSRSEMNVSTLELGDSALYLCASKRDSSTGELFFGEGSRLTVL.

The V gene is TRBV7-2, the J gene TRBJ2-2, with no clear D. Trimming stripped 5 bases from V and 2 bases from J, with 9 bases between. There are 14 residues in the CDR3. Germline V gene sequence: CDR1 SGHTA, CDR2 FQGNSA. The DNA for the CDR3 is TGTGCCAGCAGCGGCCCTTTAAACACCGGGGAGCTGTTTTTT. Translated: CASSGPLNTGELFF.

The genes are TRBV7-2 and TRBJ1-3; 10 bases agree with TRBD1. The CDR3 loop spans 14 amino acids. Germline V gene lookup returns CDR1 SGHTA and CDR2 FQGNSA. V was pared by 4 bases and J by 5 bases, with 2 bases of the junction left unmatched. CDR3 loop: CASSSTGGRNTIYF. DNA of the CDR3: TGTGCCAGCAGCTCGACAGGGGGCCGAAACACCATATATTTT.

The rearrangement links TRBV6-5 to TRBJ2-3; TRBD2 might be the D (6 bases). V lost 0 bases and J 8 bases, leaving 9 bases between the germline ends. In germline, CDR1 is MNHEY, CDR2 SVGAGI. CDR3 length equals 13 residues. Here the CDR3 DNA reads TGTGCCAGCAGTTACTCGGGGGGAGTTACGCAGTATTTT. The encoded protein is CASSYSGGVTQYF.

For the CDR3, the DNA is TGTGCCAGCAGTCCCCCCTCGAAGGGCGAGCAGTACTTC. Translation gives CASSPPSKGEQYF. The chain combines TRBV6-6 with TRBJ2-7; D is ambiguous. V lost 5 bases, J lost 6 bases, and 14 bases lay in between. Germline V gene sequence: CDR1 MNHNY, CDR2 SVGAGI (reference sequence). There are 13 residues in the CDR3.

This clone has a handful of counts. This chain connects TRBV7-9 to TRBJ2-3; TRBD2 aligns across 15 bases. CDR1 is SEHNR, CDR2 FQNEAQ, per germline (reference sequence). CDR3 size: 18 residues. The ends lost 5 bases at V and 6 bases at J; junction bases unmatched: 12. CDR3 sequence: CASSPSSGTSGGKDTQYF. CDR3 DNA: TGTGCCAGCAGCCCATCCTCCGGGACTAGCGGGGGGAAGGATACGCAGTATTTT. Based on the CDR3 plus reference TRBV7-9 and TRBJ2-3, the full variable domain is DTGVSQNPRHKITKRGQNVTFRCDPISEHNRLYWYRQTLGQGPEFLTYFQNEAQLEKSRLLSDRFSAERPKGSFSTLEIQRTEQGDSAMYLCASSPSSGTSGGKDTQYFGPGTRLTVL.

The table lists this clone with a few counts. The CDR3 here is CASSPDQAPYGYTF. The CDR3 bases are TGTGCCAGCAGCCCGGACCAGGCCCCCTATGGCTACACCTTC. The chain recombines TRBV6-5 with TRBJ1-2, with D unclear. The germline V gene has CDR1 MNHEY and CDR2 SVGAGI. V was shortened by 6 bases and J by 4 bases, with 15 bases between the two germline ends. CDR3 length equals 14 residues.

This clone was seen a handful of times. J is TRBJ2-6 and V is TRBV28; no firm D call. The germline CDR1 and CDR2 sequences are MDHEN and SYDVKM. Trimming stripped 2 bases from V and 0 bases from J, with 5 bases between. This CDR3 spans 15 amino acids. The DNA for the CDR3 is TGTGCCAGCAGTTTACGGTACTCTGGGGCCAACGTCCTGACTTTC. Amino acids: CASSLRYSGANVLTF.

This clone was picked up a small number of times. V gene TRBV29-1 combines with J gene TRBJ2-1, with D perhaps matching TRBD1 (6 bases). V lost 3 bases and J 12 bases, leaving 21 bases between the germline ends. The CDR3 has 14 amino acids. CDR1 is SQVTM and CDR2 is ANQGSEA in the germline V gene. CDR3 bases: TGCAGCGTTGAGGGCCATCAACAGGGACGGAGGCAGTTCTTC. Translation: CSVEGHQQGRRQFF.

This clone was seen a handful of times. The chain joins TRBV5-4 to TRBJ2-7; tentatively, D is TRBD2 (5 bases). The length of the CDR3 is 16 residues. V was shortened by 5 bases and J by 5 bases, with 23 bases between the two germline ends. Germline CDR1 reads SGHNT; CDR2 reads YYREEE (reference sequence). CDR3: CASSRPGGARPDEQYF. The CDR3 DNA follows: TGTGCCAGCAGTCGGCCAGGAGGAGCGCGGCCGGACGAGCAGTACTTC.

A few counts support this clone. V usage is TRBV28 and J usage is TRBJ1-1; D gene unclear. This CDR3 spans 11 amino acids. Trimming took 4 bases from V and 8 from J, leaving 8 bases between them. CDR1 MDHEN and CDR2 SYDVKM come from the germline V gene. This CDR3 is CASSSGPEAFF. CDR3 nucleotides: TGTGCCAGCAGTTCTGGACCCGAAGCTTTCTTT. Supplemented by reference TRBV28 and TRBJ1-1, the full variable domain reads DVKVTQSSRYLVKRTGEKVFLECVQDMDHENMFWYRQDPGLGLRLIYFSYDVKMKEKGDIPEGYSVSREKKERFSLILESASTNQTSMYLCASSSGPEAFFGQGTRLTVV.

This clone was recorded a few times. The genes are TRBV19 and TRBJ1-1; D is ambiguous. The CDR3 sequence is 13 residues long. V dropped 3 bases and J dropped 11 bases, with 16 bases sitting between them. From germline, CDR1 is LNHDA and CDR2 SQIVND (reference sequence). The CDR3 reads CASSIWPPNYAFF. CDR3 bases: TGTGCCAGTAGTATCTGGCCCCCCAACTACGCTTTCTTT.

Only a few counts were recorded for this clone. Relative to the germline gene, one junction end is altered; a read error may explain this. V usage is TRBV11-2 and J usage is TRBJ2-7; 11 bases match TRBD2. The CDR3 runs to 12 residues. Germline V CDR1 and CDR2: SGHAT, FQNNGV. CDR3 protein: CASTRTSGLSAF. CDR3 bases: TGTGCCAGCACCAGGACTAGCGGGCTCTCCGCCTTC.

The chain combines TRBV5-1 with TRBJ2-4, with TRBD1 matching over 11 bases. The CDR3 totals 14 residues. Germline CDR1 SGHRS, CDR2 YFSETQ. V was pared by 4 bases and J by 9 bases, with 6 bases of the junction left unmatched. The CDR3 reads CASSPGQGASIQYF. CDR3 coding DNA: TGCGCCAGCAGCCCAGGACAGGGGGCAAGCATTCAGTACTTC.